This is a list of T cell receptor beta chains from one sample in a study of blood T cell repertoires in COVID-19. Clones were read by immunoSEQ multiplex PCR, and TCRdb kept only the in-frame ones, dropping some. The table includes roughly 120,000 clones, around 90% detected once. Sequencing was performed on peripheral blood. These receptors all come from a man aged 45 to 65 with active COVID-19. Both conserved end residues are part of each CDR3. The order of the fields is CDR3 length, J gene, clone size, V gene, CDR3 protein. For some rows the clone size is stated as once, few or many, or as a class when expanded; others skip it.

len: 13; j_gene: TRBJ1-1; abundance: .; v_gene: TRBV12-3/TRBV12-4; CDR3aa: CASSLDQRQEAFF
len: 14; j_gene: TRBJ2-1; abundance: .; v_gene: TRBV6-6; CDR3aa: CASTYSGSNNEQFF
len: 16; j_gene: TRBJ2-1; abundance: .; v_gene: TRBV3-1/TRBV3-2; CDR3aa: CASSQTGTGSYNEQFF
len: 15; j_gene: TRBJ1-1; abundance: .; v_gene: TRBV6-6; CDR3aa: CASSYGGTGNTEAFF
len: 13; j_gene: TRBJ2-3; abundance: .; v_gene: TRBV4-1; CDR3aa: CASRAGSTDTQYF
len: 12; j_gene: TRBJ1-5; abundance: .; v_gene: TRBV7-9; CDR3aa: CATGTLNQPQHF
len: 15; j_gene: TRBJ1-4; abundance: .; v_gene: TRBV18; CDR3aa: CASSPIGQGGEKLFF
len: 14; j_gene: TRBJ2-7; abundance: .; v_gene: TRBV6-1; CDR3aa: CASSDVRVVYEQYF
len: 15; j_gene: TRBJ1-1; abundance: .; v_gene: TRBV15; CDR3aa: CATSSGRGLNTEAFF
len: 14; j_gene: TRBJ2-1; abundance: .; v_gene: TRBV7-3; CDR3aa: CASSFSGDGNEQFF
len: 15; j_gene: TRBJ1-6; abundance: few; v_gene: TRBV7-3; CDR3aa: CASSLTGEGNSPLHF
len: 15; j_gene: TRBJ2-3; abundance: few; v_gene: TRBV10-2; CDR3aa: CASRTGQGSTDTQYF
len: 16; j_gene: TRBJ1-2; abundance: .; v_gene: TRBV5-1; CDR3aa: CASSPVGSAQGGGYTF
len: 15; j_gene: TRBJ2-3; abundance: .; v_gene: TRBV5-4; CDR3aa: CASSLNRRATDTQYF
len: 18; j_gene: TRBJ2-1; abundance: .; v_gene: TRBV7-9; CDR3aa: CASSKRTSGSVLRGEQFF
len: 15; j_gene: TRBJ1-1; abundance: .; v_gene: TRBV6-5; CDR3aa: CASNLDGTELTEAFF
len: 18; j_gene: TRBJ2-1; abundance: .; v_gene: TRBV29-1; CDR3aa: CSVPYQGLAGVGYNEQFF
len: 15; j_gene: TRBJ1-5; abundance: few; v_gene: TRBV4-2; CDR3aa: CASSQYRALNQPQHF
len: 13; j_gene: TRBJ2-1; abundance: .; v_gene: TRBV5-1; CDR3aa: CASSLGRANEQFF
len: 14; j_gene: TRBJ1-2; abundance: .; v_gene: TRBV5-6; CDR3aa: CASSPGGLSYGYTF
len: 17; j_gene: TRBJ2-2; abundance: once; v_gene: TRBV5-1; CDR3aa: CASSGASGGPNTGELFF
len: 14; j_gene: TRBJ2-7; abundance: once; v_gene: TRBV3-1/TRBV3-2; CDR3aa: CASTLGGYTYEQYF
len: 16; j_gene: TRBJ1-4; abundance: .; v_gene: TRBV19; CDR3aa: CASSIRQGATNEKLFF
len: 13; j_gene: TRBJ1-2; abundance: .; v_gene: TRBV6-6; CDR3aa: CASRNPGSYGYTF
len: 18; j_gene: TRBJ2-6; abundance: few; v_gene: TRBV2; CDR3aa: CASSLDRVAGSGANVLTF
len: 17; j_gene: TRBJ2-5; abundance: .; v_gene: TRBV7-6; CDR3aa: CASSSVHGAGGRETQYF
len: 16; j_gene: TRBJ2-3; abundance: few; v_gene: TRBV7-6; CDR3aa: CASSILDRASTDTQYF
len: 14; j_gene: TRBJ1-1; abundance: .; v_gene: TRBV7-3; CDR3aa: CASSPHGMDTEAFF
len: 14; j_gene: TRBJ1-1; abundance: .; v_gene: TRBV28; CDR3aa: CASSSTGEHTEAFF
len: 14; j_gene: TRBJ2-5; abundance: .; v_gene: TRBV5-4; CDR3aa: CASSKAGRQETQYF
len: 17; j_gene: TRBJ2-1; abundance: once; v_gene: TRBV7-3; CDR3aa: CASSLGSGGFSYNEQFF
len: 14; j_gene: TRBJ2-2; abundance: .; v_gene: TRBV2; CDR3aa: CASRDSPGSGELFF
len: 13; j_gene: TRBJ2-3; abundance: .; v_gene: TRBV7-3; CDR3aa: CASSLRAPDTQYF
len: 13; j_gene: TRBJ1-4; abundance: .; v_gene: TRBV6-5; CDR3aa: CASRTATNEKLFF
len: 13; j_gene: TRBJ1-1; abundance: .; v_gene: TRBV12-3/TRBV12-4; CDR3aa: CASSFPTNTEAFF
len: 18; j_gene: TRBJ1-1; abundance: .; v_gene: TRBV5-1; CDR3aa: CASSPSQLRDRGQSEAFF
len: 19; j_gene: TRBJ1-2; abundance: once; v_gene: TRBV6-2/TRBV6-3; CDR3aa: CASTPTIRGALSRNYGYTF
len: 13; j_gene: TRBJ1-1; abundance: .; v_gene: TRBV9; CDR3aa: CASSVVADTEAFF
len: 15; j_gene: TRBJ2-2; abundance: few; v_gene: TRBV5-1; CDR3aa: CASSFHTGDTGELFF
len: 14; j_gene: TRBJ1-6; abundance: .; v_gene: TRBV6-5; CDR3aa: CASSSPGGISPLHF